The clone carrying this T cell receptor beta chain was recorded a few times. No antigen is known for it. A TCRbeta library incorporating unique molecular identifiers was prepared. TCRdb itself ran the PCR reads through MiXCR, one entry per CDR3 protein. The sample holds hundreds of thousands of distinct CDR3 sequences, roughly 10% seen once. V was shortened by 3 bases and J by 1 base, with 9 bases between the two germline ends. This CDR3 is built from 14 residues. Germline lookup yields CDR1 SGHTA and CDR2 FQGNSA. These data are taken from a study of T-cell reconstitution after alpha-beta-depleted transplantation in children. Study observations and caveats: Several hundred rapidly expanded clones from non-depleted graft cells reportedly supplied alpha-beta T cells about two months post-transplant. Newly generated T cells supplied most T-cell counts and diversity one year post-transplant.

V gene TRBV7-2 combines with J gene TRBJ2-5; D not resolved. The specimen was PBMCs, collected before TCRalphabeta/CD19-depleted stem cell transplant. The TCR comes from a child aged 2 to 15 with inherited bone marrow failure, due to receive a stem cell transplant. The CDR3 DNA reads as TGTGCCAGCAGCTTTCGCGGAACCCAAGAGACCCAGTACTTC. Residues: CASSFRGTQETQYF.